This TCR beta chain was recorded in a study of T cell responses to AZD1222 COVID-19 vaccine listed by TCRdb under 2021. Looking at the study overall: A total of over 230 trial participants underwent TCR sequencing, of whom about 210 had received two doses of AZD1222 and roughly 26 had received two doses of the MenACWY control vaccine. Trial participants were enrolled into age subgroups of 18-55, 56-69 and 70-plus years, which contained roughly 150, 30 and 60 TCR-sequenced participants, respectively. General findings and caveats noted by the study authors: Vaccine-associated CD4 TCRs spanned the whole spike protein, with dominant responses in regions 160-218 and 743-854. Reportedly, almost half of the unique spike-specific TCRs recognized epitopes lying outside the regions that are mutated in the B.1.351 and B.1.1.7 variants. Spike-specific TCR breadth and depth rose significantly after two AZD1222 doses compared with day 0 and with MenACWY recipients. Most participants were white British and females outnumbered males, and the authors suggested that clonal diversity may have been underestimated. Only six AZD1222 recipients were SARS-CoV-2 seropositive at baseline, limiting conclusions about previously exposed vaccinees. No day 14 peak-response samples were available, so repertoires were characterized only after the peak T cell response. The 56-69-year group was small, and its depth increase did not reach significance, likely because of low power.

The CDR3 regions of human TCRbeta chains were analyzed by immunosequencing. The study's processing was this. Repertoire TCRs were checked for matches against a reference library of SARS-CoV-2-specific TCRs that had been generated using the MIRA antigen-specificity platform. Breadth meant the fraction of unique TCRs that were SARS-CoV-2-associated, whereas depth meant the fraction of total T cells that were SARS-CoV-2-associated. Using the MIRA data, every spike-specific TCR was mapped to the spike region that the TCR reacted to and assigned to either a CD4 or a CD8 class. Log10-transformed breadth and depth values were compared by one-way ANOVA with Sidak's multiple comparisons tests. TCRdb provides this immuneACCESS table in a form limited to in-frame rearrangements. Some clones are lacking; in checked studies, under half of them reflect an unresolved V gene, and why the rest are absent is not known. V, J and clone size were drawn from that table, and D and trimming were deduced from the DNA. The sample table contains more than 95,000 clones; only one count was recorded for roughly 87% of them. The ten largest account for nearly 4.5% of the sample.

V lost 1 base and J lost 4 bases; the stretch between them is 13 bases long. Reading the germline V gene (reference sequence) gives CDR1 GTSNPN and CDR2 SVGIG. From its cysteine to its phenylalanine, the CDR3 spans 14 amino acids. Only CDR3 DNA remains: 42 bases, in frame from the first base. The time point label for this specimen denotes: baseline before first vaccination. The label giving this sample's treatment or condition can be read as: meningococcal conjugate vaccine given as trial control. Vaccinee samples were obtained from the UK trials COV001 and COV002, which included a single-blind randomized controlled phase 2/3 trial of AZD1222 (ChAdOx1 nCoV-19) in healthy adults. For TCRbeta chain sequencing, PBMC samples from trial participants were taken at day 0 and at day 28 after the second dose. Of note for this clone: The antigen it recognizes is unknown. Base qualities are missing; no much larger clone stands one base away.

Material: peripheral blood, obtained on day 0 of MenACWY control vaccination. Recombination joined TRBV30 with TRBJ1-2, and perhaps TRBD1 as D gene, on 6 matching bases. This receptor was obtained from an adult in good health. The CDR3 reads CAWSAGTRSYGYTF. In nucleotides, the sequence is TGTGCCTGGAGTGCCGGGACACGGAGCTATGGCTACACCTTC.